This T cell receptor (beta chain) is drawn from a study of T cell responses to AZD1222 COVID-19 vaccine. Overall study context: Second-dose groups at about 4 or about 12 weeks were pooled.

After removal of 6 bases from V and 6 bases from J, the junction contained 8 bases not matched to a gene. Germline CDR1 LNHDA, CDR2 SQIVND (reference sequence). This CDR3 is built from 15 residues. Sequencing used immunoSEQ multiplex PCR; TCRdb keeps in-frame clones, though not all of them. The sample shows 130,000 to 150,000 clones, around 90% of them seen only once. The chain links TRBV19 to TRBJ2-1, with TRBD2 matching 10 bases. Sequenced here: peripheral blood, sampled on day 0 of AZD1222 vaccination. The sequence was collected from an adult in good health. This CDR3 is CASRASSGGLNEQFF. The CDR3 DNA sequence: TGTGCCAGTAGGGCTTCTAGCGGGGGCCTCAATGAGCAGTTCTTC.